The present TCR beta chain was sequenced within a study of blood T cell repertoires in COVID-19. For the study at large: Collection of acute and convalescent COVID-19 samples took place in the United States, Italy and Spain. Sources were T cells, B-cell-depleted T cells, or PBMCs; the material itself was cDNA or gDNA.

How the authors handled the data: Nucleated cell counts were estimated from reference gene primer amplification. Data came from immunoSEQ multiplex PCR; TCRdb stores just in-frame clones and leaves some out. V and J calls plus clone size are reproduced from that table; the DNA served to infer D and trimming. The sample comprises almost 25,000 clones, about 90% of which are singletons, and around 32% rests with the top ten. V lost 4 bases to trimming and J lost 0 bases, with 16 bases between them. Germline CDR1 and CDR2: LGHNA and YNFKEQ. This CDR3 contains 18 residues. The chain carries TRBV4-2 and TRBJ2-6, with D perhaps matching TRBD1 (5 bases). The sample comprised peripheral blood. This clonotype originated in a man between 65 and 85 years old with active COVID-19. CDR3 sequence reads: CASSRTGFFDSGANVLTF. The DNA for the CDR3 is TGTGCCAGCAGCCGCACAGGTTTCTTCGACTCTGGGGCCAACGTCCTGACTTTC.